The clone carrying this T cell receptor beta chain was seen once. The data derive from a study of blood T cell repertoires in COVID-19. Study at large: Collection of acute and convalescent COVID-19 samples took place in the United States, Italy and Spain. PBMCs, B-cell-depleted T cells, or T cells were the source of the cDNA or gDNA that made up the material.

Authors' processing steps: Using reference gene primer amplification, nucleated cell counts were estimated. Using immunoSEQ multiplex PCR, the repertoire was profiled, and TCRdb retains in-frame clones only, with some absent. V, J and clone size reflect that table, while D and trimming were determined from the DNA. Of 240,000 or so clones listed, roughly 86% are singletons. Sequencing was done on a sample of peripheral blood. The TCR sequence derives from a woman in her twenties or thirties with acute or convalescent COVID-19.

The CDR3 region has the DNA TGTGCCAGCAGCGCAATCATGGGGCCAACTTCCTACAATGAGCAGTTCTTC. Translation: CASSAIMGPTSYNEQFF. V usage is TRBV9 and J usage is TRBJ2-1; a weak D match, TRBD1 (5 bases). The CDR3 contains 17 residues. The ends were cut back, 3 bases at V and 1 base at J, with 17 bases in the middle. CDR1 is SGDLS, CDR2 YYNGEE, per germline.